These 2 T cell receptor beta chains were sequenced from one sample in a study of response to subunit inactivated influenza vaccine. TCRdb fed the RT-PCR reads into MiXCR, producing one record per CDR3 protein. The sample has 150,000 to 200,000 distinct CDR3 sequences, 11% seen once; the top ten hold 9.5% to 15%. This sample comprised non-naive T cells sorted from PBMCs, obtained more than 35 days after vaccination. The receptor source for this set is a man over 45 who received an inactivated influenza vaccine.

This clonotype was counted only a few times. The chain is built from TRBV20-1 and TRBJ1-5; 11 positions match TRBD1. J gave up 9 bases and V 4 bases, and 5 bases lay outside the gene matches. Germline CDR1 and CDR2: DFQATT and SNEGSKA (reference sequence). This CDR3 has 13 residues. The CDR3 DNA is TGCAGTGCTAAGGGACAGGGGGACCGGCCCCAGCATTTT. This translates into CSAKGQGDRPQHF.

This clonotype was observed a handful of times. J is TRBJ2-7 and V is TRBV6-1; D is ambiguous. Germline CDR1 and CDR2: MNHNS and SASEGT. This CDR3 spans 13 amino acids. The V and J ends lost 4 bases and 4 bases respectively, with 11 bases between them. CDR3 region: CASSVGVVYEQYF. In nucleotides, the CDR3 is TGTGCCAGCAGTGTGGGTGTAGTGTACGAGCAGTACTTC.